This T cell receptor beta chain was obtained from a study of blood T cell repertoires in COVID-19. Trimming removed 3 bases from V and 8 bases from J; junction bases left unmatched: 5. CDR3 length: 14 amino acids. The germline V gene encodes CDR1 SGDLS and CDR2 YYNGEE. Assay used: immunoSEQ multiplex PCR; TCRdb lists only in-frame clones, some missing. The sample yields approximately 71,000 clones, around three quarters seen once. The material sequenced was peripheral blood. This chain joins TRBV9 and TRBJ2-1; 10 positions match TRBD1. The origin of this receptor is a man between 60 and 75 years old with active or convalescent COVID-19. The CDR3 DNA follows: TGTGCCAGCAGCGGTGGGACAGGGGTATATGAGCAGTTCTTC. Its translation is CASSGGTGVYEQFF.